This TCR beta chain was obtained from a study of neoadjuvant anti-PD-1 for oral cavity cancer. Study-level background: Patients without progression received a fourth nivolumab dose around day 43, then surgical resection on days 50-56. Study-level findings and limits: Higher pretreatment Treg/Th17 ratios tracked higher pretreatment blood clonality.

As to time point: after neoadjuvant nivolumab, at surgical resection. Patients were newly diagnosed with stage II-IVA oral cavity squamous cell carcinoma without prior systemic or radiation treatment. No culture or expansion preceded analysis of these blood cells. This clone was counted a few times. Its specificity is not known. The ends lost 4 bases at V and 3 bases at J; junction bases unmatched: 5. The CDR3 extends over 14 amino acids. CDR1 and CDR2 from the germline V gene are SGHNT and YYREEE (reference sequence). Produced via immunoSEQ multiplex PCR; TCRdb's table is partial and in-frame only. Among more than 9,500 clones listed, roughly two thirds were seen once.

The receptor's source is a person aged 35-80 years with oral cavity squamous cell carcinoma. The source material was PBMCs, sampled after nivolumab (anti-PD-1) treatment. The chain joins TRBV5-4 to TRBJ1-1; 8 bases align to TRBD1. CDR3 in amino acids: CASSDWDRYTEAFF. CDR3 nucleotides: TGTGCCAGCAGCGATTGGGACAGGTACACTGAAGCTTTCTTT.